This is a list of T cell receptor beta chains from one sample in a study of blood T cell repertoires in COVID-19. Only in-frame clones appear in the TCRdb table, and some are missing; sequencing was by immunoSEQ multiplex PCR. Found here are approximately 240,000 clones, roughly 87% of them singletons; the top ten hold under 6.5%. Sequenced sample: PBMCs or T cells enriched from blood (not recorded which). These TCRs come from a woman aged 30 to 39 with acute COVID-19. CDR3s include the opening cysteine and the closing phenylalanine or tryptophan. The D gene is left open where the match is weak. Clone size is given for some rows only: seen once, a few or many times, or a class if the clone is expanded.

j_gene	v_gene	d_gene	abundance	CDR3nt	CDR3aa
TRBJ2-7	TRBV28	TRBD1	.	TGTGCCAGCAGTTTGAGGGGGCGGTACGAGCAGTACTTC	CASSLRGRYEQYF
TRBJ1-1	TRBV2	TRBD1	.	TGTGCCAGCAAAGGTGAGGGACAGAACCCTGAAGCTTTCTTT	CASKGEGQNPEAFF
TRBJ1-5	TRBV2	TRBD1	once	TGTGCCAGCAGGGCTGGACAGGGGGTTCAGCCCCAGCATTTT	CASRAGQGVQPQHF
TRBJ2-7	TRBV11-3	TRBD2	.	TGTGCCAGCAGCGAGCGGGAGGGCCCCTACGAGCAGTACTTC	CASSEREGPYEQYF
TRBJ2-2	TRBV14	TRBD1	.	TGTGCCAGCAGCCAAGATGACAGGGGCCCCAACACCGGGGAGCTGTTTTTT	CASSQDDRGPNTGELFF
TRBJ1-6	TRBV14	.	.	TGTGCCAGCAGCCAAAGCGCGGGTCCGCGGGGGCGCCACCATTCACCCCTCCACTTT	CASSQSAGPRGRHHSPLHF
TRBJ1-3	TRBV5-5	.	few	TGTGCCAGCAGCCCAAGACAGGCCGTGTTAATGAGCTCTGGAAACACCATATATTTT	CASSPRQAVLMSSGNTIYF
TRBJ1-2	TRBV5-4	.	.	TGTGCCAGCAGCTTTTCAGGGGCTGGCTACACCTTC	CASSFSGAGYTF
TRBJ2-6	TRBV30	.	.	TGTGCCTGGAGTGTACAGGCCAACGTCCTGACTTTC	CAWSVQANVLTF
TRBJ1-6	TRBV6-5	.	.	TGTGCCAGCAGTTACGGTGGCAGGGTAGATTCACCCCTCCACTTT	CASSYGGRVDSPLHF
TRBJ2-6	TRBV19	.	.	TGTGCCAGTAGTATAGATACCGGGACTGGGGCCAACGTCCTGACTTTC	CASSIDTGTGANVLTF
TRBJ2-1	TRBV7-7	TRBD2	.	TGTGCTAGCAGCCTGGGGGGGTATCAGAACAATGAGCAGTTCTTC	CASSLGGYQNNEQFF
TRBJ2-2	TRBV10-2	.	.	TGCGCCAGCGGGACTCCGAACACCGGGGAGCTGTTTTTT	CASGTPNTGELFF
TRBJ1-5	TRBV19	.	.	TGTGCCAGTAGTAGATACCAAGGACAGAACAATCAGCCCCAGCATTTT	CASSRYQGQNNQPQHF
TRBJ2-7	TRBV6-1	.	.	TGTGCCAGCAGTGAATCGACAGACCCCACCTACGAGCAGTACTTC	CASSESTDPTYEQYF
TRBJ2-1	TRBV6-2/TRBV6-3	.	.	TGTGCCAGCAGTACCGGGTCCAATGAGCAGTTCTTC	CASSTGSNEQFF
TRBJ1-2	TRBV5-4	TRBD1	.	TGTGCCAGCGGACAACCGGGACAGCGTAACACCTTC	CASGQPGQRNTF
TRBJ2-7	TRBV28	.	.	TGTGCCAGCAGTTTAGTTGAGGGGGTCGAGCAGTACTTC	CASSLVEGVEQYF
TRBJ1-4	TRBV6-5	TRBD1	.	TGTGCCAGCAGCCATGGGACAGGCCCTAATGAAAAACTGTTTTTT	CASSHGTGPNEKLFF
TRBJ1-1	TRBV11-2	.	few	TGTGCCAGCAGCTTAGGCAAGGGGAATTTCATGAACACTGAAGCTTTCTTT	CASSLGKGNFMNTEAFF
TRBJ2-7	TRBV2	.	.	TGTGCCAGCAGTGATGCCACATACTCCTACGAGCAGTACTTC	CASSDATYSYEQYF
TRBJ1-3	TRBV21-1	.	.	TGTGCCAGCAGCGCCTCCCTGGTGGGGGCACGTGGAAACACCATATATTTT	CASSASLVGARGNTIYF
TRBJ2-1	TRBV6-2/TRBV6-3	.	.	TGTGCCAGCAGTTACGAGTTCGGGGGATCCTACAATGAGCAGTTCTTC	CASSYEFGGSYNEQFF
TRBJ1-1	TRBV19	TRBD1	.	TGTGCCAGTAGTTCCGAAAACAGGGGCGTTAACACTGAAGCTTTCTTT	CASSSENRGVNTEAFF
TRBJ1-6	TRBV5-1	.	.	TGCGCCAGCAGCATACCCACAGGGTCGGACTCACCCCTCCACTTT	CASSIPTGSDSPLHF
TRBJ1-2	TRBV5-1	TRBD1	.	TGCGCCAGCAGCTACGGGGACAGGGGGTTTGAGTGGTATGGCTACACCTTC	CASSYGDRGFEWYGYTF
TRBJ2-7	TRBV5-1	.	.	TGCGCCAACAGCTTGGGTCAGGGGAGCTCCTACGAGCAGTACTTC	CANSLGQGSSYEQYF
TRBJ2-2	TRBV19	.	.	TGTGCCAGTAGTAACCGCGGTGGTTCCACCGGGGAGCTGTTTTTT	CASSNRGGSTGELFF
TRBJ2-1	TRBV11-2	TRBD1	.	TGTGCCAGCAGAATCCGGGACAGGGGTGATGAGCAGTTCTTC	CASRIRDRGDEQFF
TRBJ2-3	TRBV12-5	TRBD2	.	TGTGCTAGTGGTTCCCGCGGGACTAGCGGGGGCCGGTTT	CASGSRGTSGGRF
TRBJ2-1	TRBV5-8	TRBD1	.	TGTGCCAGCAGCCCATGGACAGGGCGAGGCAATGAGCAGTTCTTC	CASSPWTGRGNEQFF
TRBJ2-7	TRBV7-9	.	.	TGTGCCAGCAGCCCAACAACCTACGAGCAGTACTTC	CASSPTTYEQYF
TRBJ1-1	TRBV6-5	.	.	TGTGCCAGCAGTCCACATGGGGGGTCCGGTGAAGCTTTCTTT	CASSPHGGSGEAFF
TRBJ1-2	TRBV6-1	TRBD1	.	TGTGCCAGCAGTGGGGGGTGGCTTACAGGGGATGTCAATGGCTACACCTTC	CASSGGWLTGDVNGYTF
TRBJ2-7	TRBV12-5	.	.	TGTGCTAGTGGTTCCGACAGGTCCTCCTACGAGCAGTACTTC	CASGSDRSSYEQYF
TRBJ2-7	TRBV19	TRBD1	.	TGTGCCAGTAGTATAGCCCCCGGGACAGCCTCCTACGAGCAGTACTTC	CASSIAPGTASYEQYF
TRBJ2-7	TRBV5-4	TRBD1	.	TGTGCCAGCAGCTTGCGGGACAGTTCCTACGAGCAGTACTTC	CASSLRDSSYEQYF